Reported below is one T cell receptor (beta chain). There is no known antigen for this receptor. No much larger clone exists at a distance of one base, and base qualities are not known. This sample is part of a study of CD8 T cells in ankylosing spondylitis (TCRdb year 2017). General notes on the study: T cell receptor beta repertoires were profiled in healthy donors and ankylosing spondylitis patients so that disease-linked TCR variants could be found. In total, the full study cohort was made up of 85 to 140 healthy donors and 25 to 30 ankylosing spondylitis patients. Peripheral blood was sampled, and synovial fluid was additionally collected from ankylosing spondylitis patients. The paper's findings and limits, for the study overall: A TCR beta motif made up of seven or eight highly homologous amino acid variants appeared to be characteristic of blood from ankylosing spondylitis patients. According to the report, matched synovial fluid samples from ankylosing spondylitis patients were significantly enriched for the disease-linked clones. In peripheral blood, the disease-linked clones were found at relatively low frequencies and had a CD8+ phenotype. Some motif variants had previously been reported in the synovial fluid and blood of reactive arthritis patients, which suggests shared mechanisms of disease initiation.

The data were produced on an Illumina HiSeq 2500. TCR beta libraries were prepared by quantitative 5'-RACE with molecular barcodes. Per the source publication's procedure: A new computational method, built on a probabilistic model of VDJ rearrangement, was used to identify disease-linked TCR variants. Starting from the raw public reads, TCRdb applied fastp trimming at Q25, assembled clones with MiXCR and retained in-frame beta chains. Rows merge per CDR3 protein into single entries with the most common DNA and genes. Here the V and J calls rest on TCRdb's processing, not on the authors' analysis. This sample is represented by around 540,000 distinct CDR3 sequences; approximately 11% of them were singletons. The ten most abundant clones make up about 6.5% of the sample. V is pruned by 6 bases and J by 4 bases, leaving 10 bases of the junction without a gene match. Taken from cysteine to phenylalanine, the CDR3 has 17 residues. Only the CDR3 portion is preserved as DNA: 51 bases, with reading frame beginning at the first base.

Recombination linked TRBV12-3 or TRBV12-4 to TRBJ2-5, with 14 junctional bases fitting TRBD2. The sample taken for sequencing was blood, either unsorted or a sorted T cell fraction (not recorded which). This clonotype originated in a male donor with ankylosing spondylitis. The DNA sequence reads TGTGCCAGCAGCTCGGGACTAGCGGGAGCGGGTCGAGAGACCCAGTACTTC. It codes for CASSSGLAGAGRETQYF.